The 21 T cell receptor beta chains below all came from one sample that was sequenced in a study of human versus mouse CDR3 diversity and MHC coevolution. Sequencing used immunoSEQ multiplex PCR; TCRdb keeps in-frame clones, though not all of them. This table has fewer than 80,000 clones, just under 95% appearing once. Sequencing input: naive CD4+ T cells from blood. The sample's subset: CD45RO-negative CD62L-positive naive CD4 T cells. All receptors derive from a person aged 25 to 75 in good health.

The gene calls are TRBV9 and TRBJ1-1; D call uncertain. The V and J ends lost 1 base and 5 bases respectively, with 18 bases between them. CDR3 length: 16 residues. Germline CDR1 reads SGDLS; CDR2 reads YYNGEE. Here the CDR3 DNA reads TGTGCCAGCAGCGTACTTGGTCGGGAGGATGGGACTGAAGCTTTCTTT. Residues: CASSVLGREDGTEAFF. The variable domain in full, with the rest retrieved from reference TRBV9 and TRBJ1-1, is DSGVTQTPKHLITATGQRVTLRCSPRSGDLSVYWYQQSLDQGLQFLIQYYNGEERAKGNILERFSAQQFPDLHSELNLSSLELGDSALYFCASSVLGREDGTEAFFGQGTRLTVV.

The chain couples TRBV6-6 to TRBJ1-1, with 8 bases lining up with TRBD1. The CDR3 has 13 residues. The germline CDR1 and CDR2 sequences are MNHNY and SVGAGI (reference sequence). V shed 5 bases, J shed 5 bases, and the junction held 4 bases outside the gene matches. As DNA, the CDR3 is TGTGCCAGCAGTCAGACAGGGGTAACTGAAGCTTTCTTT. Its protein is CASSQTGVTEAFF.

This sequence joins TRBV6-6 and TRBJ1-2; no reliable D call. Trimming took off 6 bases at V and 4 bases at J, with 15 bases between the two ends. Germline CDR1 MNHNY, CDR2 SVGAGI (reference sequence). The CDR3 has 14 residues. CDR3 loop: CASRAVGVGYGYTF. Written as DNA, the CDR3 is TGTGCCAGCAGGGCGGTCGGTGTAGGCTATGGCTACACCTTC.

The V gene is TRBV5-6, the J gene TRBJ1-2; 8 bases align to TRBD1. The germline CDR1 and CDR2 sequences are SGHDT and YYEEEE. Losses at the gene ends were 4 bases for V and 2 bases for J; bases not matched to a gene: 4. The length of the CDR3 is 14 residues. The CDR3 DNA reads TGTGCCAGCAGCCGAAGGGACAGGAACTATGGCTACACCTTC. Residues: CASSRRDRNYGYTF.

In this sample, this clone turned up once. The rearrangement links TRBV7-6 to TRBJ2-1, with 13 bases aligning to TRBD2. J lost 0 bases, V lost 0 bases, and 11 bases had no gene match. Per the germline V gene, CDR1 is SGHVS and CDR2 is FNYEAQ. The CDR3 loop spans 21 amino acids. CDR3 sequence (DNA): TGTGCCAGCAGCTTAGCGGGGGCGACTAGCGGGAGGTCGAGCTCCTACAATGAGCAGTTCTTC. This sequence encodes CASSLAGATSGRSSSYNEQFF.

This clone was seen a few times. V gene TRBV6-5 combines with J gene TRBJ1-4; D is ambiguous. V lost 6 bases and J lost 0, with 11 bases in between. This CDR3 is built from 15 residues. Germline CDR1 reads MNHEY; CDR2 reads SVGAGI. The CDR3 sequence: CASRSRGTTNEKLFF. In DNA, the CDR3 is TGTGCCAGCAGGTCCCGGGGTACAACTAATGAAAAACTGTTTTTT.

The rearrangement uses TRBV6-5 and TRBJ2-2, with 7 bases lining up with TRBD1. The CDR3 has 15 residues. CDR1 and CDR2 from the germline V gene are MNHEY and SVGAGI. J lost 1 base, V lost 5 bases, and 4 bases had no gene match. CDR3 amino acids: CASSPWDRNTGELFF. As DNA, the CDR3 is TGTGCCAGCAGTCCCTGGGACAGGAACACCGGGGAGCTGTTTTTT.

V is TRBV10-3 and J is TRBJ2-7; TRBD1 matches 8 bases. There are 14 residues in the CDR3. The germline CDR1 and CDR2 sequences are ENHRY and SYGVKD. J gave up 2 bases and V 6 bases, and 6 bases lay outside the gene matches. The CDR3 region is CAIRSGTGPYEQYF. The CDR3 nucleotides are TGTGCCATCAGGTCCGGGACAGGCCCCTACGAGCAGTACTTC.

This chain connects TRBV28 to TRBJ2-2, with 13 bases fitting TRBD2. This CDR3 region has 15 residues. CDR1 and CDR2 from the germline V gene are MDHEN and SYDVKM. Unmatched junction bases numbered 3, after V lost 6 bases and J lost 5 bases. CDR3 region: CASSPGLAGTGELFF. The CDR3 DNA is TGTGCCAGCAGCCCGGGACTAGCGGGGACCGGGGAGCTGTTTTTT.

The chain joins TRBV10-3 to TRBJ1-2; 11 bases match TRBD1. CDR1 and CDR2 (germline): ENHRY, SYGVKD. The CDR3 loop spans 15 amino acids. Unmatched junction bases numbered 1, after V lost 2 bases and J lost 2 bases. The CDR3 spells CAISERTGGNYGYTF. In nucleotides, the CDR3 is TGTGCCATCAGTGAGCGGACAGGGGGCAACTATGGCTACACCTTC.

The chain uses TRBV19 and TRBJ1-2; the match to TRBD1 covers 9 bases. Germline assignment: CDR1 LNHDA and CDR2 SQIVND (reference sequence). This CDR3 contains 14 residues. The J segment lost 4 bases and the V segment lost 6 bases, leaving 6 bases of the junction unmatched. The CDR3 coding sequence is TGTGCCAGTAGCCCGGGACAGGGCATCTATGGCTACACCTTC. This codes for CASSPGQGIYGYTF.

The chain links TRBV6-1 to TRBJ1-1, with D perhaps matching TRBD1 (5 bases). Germline CDR1 reads MNHNS; CDR2 reads SASEGT. Trimming stripped 10 bases from V and 4 bases from J, with 16 bases between. The CDR3 covers 13 residues. The CDR3 loop is CATRQPGGTEAFF. The CDR3 DNA reads as TGTGCCACCAGACAGCCCGGTGGCACTGAAGCTTTCTTT.

The chain has TRBV6-5 and TRBJ1-6; 10 bases line up with TRBD1. CDR1 is MNHEY, CDR2 SVGAGI, per germline. The CDR3 is 15 residues long. Losses at the gene ends were 8 bases for V and 5 bases for J; bases not matched to a gene: 6. CDR3 sequence reads: CASDTGQGDNSPLHF. The CDR3, as DNA: TGTGCCAGCGACACAGGACAGGGGGATAATTCACCCCTCCACTTT.

There are a few counts of this clone. The chain links TRBV21-1 to TRBJ1-5; TRBD1 is the table's D call and was not checked against the DNA. TRBV21-1 is a pseudogene locus. The CDR3 contains 14 residues. CDR3: CASSQTLAIQPQHF. Here the CDR3 DNA reads TGTGCCAGCAGTCAGACACTGGCCATTCAGCCCCAGCATTTT.

The rearrangement joins TRBV30 to TRBJ2-1, with 15 bases identical to TRBD2. This CDR3 has 14 amino acids. CDR1 is GTSNPN, CDR2 SVGIG, per germline (reference sequence). V lost 5 bases to trimming and J lost 12 bases; unmatched junction nucleotides: 8. This CDR3 is CAWVGLAGGVGQFF. Here the CDR3 DNA reads TGTGCCTGGGTGGGACTAGCGGGAGGAGTTGGGCAGTTCTTC.

This clone was recorded only once. J is TRBJ1-3 and V is TRBV5-1; D remains ambiguous. Germline V gene data show CDR1 as SGHRS and CDR2 as YFSETQ. Trimming left V 0 bases short and J 3 bases short, with 7 bases between. This CDR3 is built from 14 residues. The CDR3 protein is CASSLDFGGNTIYF. In DNA form, the CDR3 reads TGCGCCAGCAGCTTGGACTTTGGTGGAAACACCATATATTTT.

This clone was seen only once. This sequence joins TRBV28 and TRBJ2-7; 12 positions match TRBD1. The V segment lost 2 bases and the J segment 7 bases; nucleotides outside the gene matches: 6. CDR1 is MDHEN and CDR2 is SYDVKM in the germline V gene. This CDR3 spans 15 amino acids. DNA of the CDR3: TGTGCCAGCAGTTTAGCGGGACAGGGGGCTGGGGAGCAGTACTTC. This sequence encodes CASSLAGQGAGEQYF.

The gene calls are TRBV10-3 and TRBJ1-2; D may be TRBD1 (5 bases). From germline, CDR1 is ENHRY and CDR2 SYGVKD. Trimming left V 0 bases short and J 2 bases short, with 10 bases between. The CDR3 runs 15 residues. CDR3 bases: TGTGCCATCAGTGAGTCTCCCGGACAAAACTATGGCTACACCTTC. The encoded protein is CAISESPGQNYGYTF.

This chain joins TRBV6-1 and TRBJ2-7, with D perhaps matching TRBD1 (6 bases). The ends were cut back, 5 bases at V and 2 bases at J, with 10 bases in the middle. Germline V gene data show CDR1 as MNHNS and CDR2 as SASEGT. The CDR3 totals 13 residues. The chain's CDR3 is CASSFGQPYEQYF. The DNA for the CDR3 is TGTGCCAGCAGTTTCGGACAGCCCTACGAGCAGTACTTC.

V usage is TRBV4-1 and J usage is TRBJ2-7; 8 positions match TRBD2. V was clipped by 1 base and J by 6 bases; unmatched bases: 8. CDR1 MGHRA and CDR2 YSYEKL come from the germline V gene. CDR3 length equals 15 residues. The CDR3 here is CASSQGYGLASEQYF. The CDR3 DNA follows: TGCGCCAGCAGCCAAGGATACGGACTAGCTAGCGAGCAGTACTTC.

Here the CDR3 reads CASSERITGTVYGYTF. The CDR3 region has the DNA TGTGCCAGCAGTGAAAGGATTACAGGGACGGTGTATGGCTACACCTTC. The chain is built from TRBV6-1 and TRBJ1-2, with a tentative D call TRBD1 (6 bases). CDR1 and CDR2 from the germline V gene are MNHNS and SASEGT. CDR3 size: 16 residues. Trimming cost V 2 bases and J 5 bases, with 18 bases left between them.